The 5 T cell receptor beta chains presented below share a single source sample, sequenced in a study of T-cell memory formation after mild COVID-19. TCRdb independently ran MiXCR on the 5' RACE reads; one entry per CDR3 protein. The top ten hold around 25% of the sample, which has about 110,000 distinct CDR3 sequences, 9.5% to 15% seen once. The material sequenced was PBMCs or a T cell subset sorted from them (not recorded which). The receptors here all came from an adult woman who had mild COVID-19 (a few samples of this study predate the infection). Cell type and time point are not known.

The V call is TRBV6-5, the J call TRBJ2-1; D is unclear. CDR1 is MNHEY, CDR2 SVGAGI, per germline. The CDR3 length is 18 residues. The V gene lost 4 bases and the J gene lost 4 bases, with 23 bases spanning the gap. The CDR3: CASSSRAPTRIPYNEQFF. In nucleotides, the CDR3 is TGTGCCAGCAGTTCCCGTGCCCCGACACGCATCCCTTACAATGAGCAGTTCTTC.

This clonotype was detected ten times or more. This chain links TRBV15 with TRBJ1-1; possible D gene TRBD1, 5 bases. The CDR3 runs 14 residues. Deletions cut 3 bases from V and 1 base from J, with 9 bases between. CDR1 and CDR2 from the germline V gene are LNHNV and YYDKDF (reference sequence). CDR3 sequence (DNA): TGTGCCACCAGCAGCGACAGAGAGAACACTGAAGCTTTCTTT. It codes for CATSSDRENTEAFF.

This clonotype was observed a few times. The gene calls are TRBV12-3 or TRBV12-4 and TRBJ1-1; D is uncertain. V gave up 1 base and J gave up 5 bases, with 11 bases separating them. The length of the CDR3 is 14 residues. In DNA, the CDR3 is TGTGCCAGCAGTTTAGATCAGAGAGGGACTGAAGCTTTCTTT. It yields the protein CASSLDQRGTEAFF.

The chain links TRBV2 to TRBJ2-7; D gene ambiguous. Looked up from germline, CDR1 is SNHLY and CDR2 is FYNNEI. With 3 bases removed from V and 3 bases from J, the gap between germline ends came to 6 bases. This CDR3 spans 12 amino acids. In DNA form, the CDR3 reads TGTGCCAGCAGTGAGGTCTTCTACGAGCAGTACTTC. This encodes CASSEVFYEQYF.

This clonotype occurred many times. V is TRBV7-8 and J is TRBJ2-3, with 8 nucleotides matching TRBD1. CDR3 length equals 16 residues. The germline V gene has CDR1 SGHVS and CDR2 FQNEAQ. The V and J ends lost 0 bases and 2 bases, in that order; junction bases with no gene match: 4. The CDR3 protein is CASSLAWQGATDTQYF. The CDR3 DNA reads as TGTGCCAGCAGCTTAGCCTGGCAGGGGGCCACAGATACGCAGTATTTT.